Sequencing of this T cell receptor beta chain was carried out in a study of beta chain features in type 1 diabetes. The length of the CDR3 is 12 residues. The germline V gene encodes CDR1 SEHNR and CDR2 FQNEAQ (reference sequence). V was cut by 3 bases and J by 5 bases, with 6 bases left in between. The whole isolated RNA underwent reverse transcription, so sequencing captured expressed TCRB transcripts. TCRdb keeps only in-frame clones here, not all; method: immunoSEQ multiplex PCR. The top ten clones hold 0.44% of a sample with fewer than 400,000 clones, less than 9.5% of them seen once. A note on this clone: This sequence may be a read error, since a much larger clone differs from it by one base. Other nucleotide sequences in the sample specify the same CDR3.

The sequenced material came from central memory CD4+ T cells from blood. V is TRBV7-9 and J is TRBJ2-3; D not resolved. This sequence originates from a woman aged 18-29 years in good health. The chain's CDR3 is CASSFLRDTQYF. The CDR3 region has the DNA TGTGCCAGCAGCTTTCTTAGAGATACGCAGTATTTT.